This T cell receptor beta chain appears in the sequencing data of a study of T cell repertoires in cytomegalovirus infection. Overall study: It can be stated that public TCR beta signatures indicated CMV infection as well as a matching HLA type.

TCRdb fed the reads into MiXCR, producing one record per CDR3 protein. The table includes about 530,000 distinct CDR3 sequences, around 27% detected once. Study-wide points: In two of eight donors, the top clonotype was HLA-C-restricted CMV-specific. The cumulative frequency of public TCR beta families identified carriers of CMV plus the relevant HLA.

Germline V lookup: CDR1 MGHRA, CDR2 YSYEKL. Trimming at V came to 4 bases and at J to 8 bases, leaving 10 bases not matched to a gene. The CDR3 length is 15 residues. A note on this clonotype: Its target is unknown.

Specimen: PBMCs. The TCR originated in a human donor in good health (CMV status not recorded). Some clones in this sample may be carry-over from other donors' samples. The chain employs TRBV4-1 and TRBJ1-4; 7 nucleotides match TRBD1. CDR3 sequence (DNA): TGCGCCAGCAGCCGGTCAGGGGGATTAGGAGAAAAACTGTTTTTT. Its translation is CASSRSGGLGEKLFF.